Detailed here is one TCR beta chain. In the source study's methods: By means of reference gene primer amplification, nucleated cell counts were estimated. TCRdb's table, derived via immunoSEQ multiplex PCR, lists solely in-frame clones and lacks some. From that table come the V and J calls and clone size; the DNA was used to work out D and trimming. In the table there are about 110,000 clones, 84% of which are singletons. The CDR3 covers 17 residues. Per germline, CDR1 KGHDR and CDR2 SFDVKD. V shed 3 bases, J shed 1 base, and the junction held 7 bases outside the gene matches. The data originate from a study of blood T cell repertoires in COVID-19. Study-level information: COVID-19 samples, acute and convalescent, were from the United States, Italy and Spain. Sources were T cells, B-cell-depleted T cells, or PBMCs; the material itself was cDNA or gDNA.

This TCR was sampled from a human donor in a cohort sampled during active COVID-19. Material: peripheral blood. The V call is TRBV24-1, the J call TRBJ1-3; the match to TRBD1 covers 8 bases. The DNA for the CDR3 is TGTGCCACCAGTGATGGCGGCAGGGGGCTATCTGGAAACACCATATATTTT. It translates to CATSDGGRGLSGNTIYF.